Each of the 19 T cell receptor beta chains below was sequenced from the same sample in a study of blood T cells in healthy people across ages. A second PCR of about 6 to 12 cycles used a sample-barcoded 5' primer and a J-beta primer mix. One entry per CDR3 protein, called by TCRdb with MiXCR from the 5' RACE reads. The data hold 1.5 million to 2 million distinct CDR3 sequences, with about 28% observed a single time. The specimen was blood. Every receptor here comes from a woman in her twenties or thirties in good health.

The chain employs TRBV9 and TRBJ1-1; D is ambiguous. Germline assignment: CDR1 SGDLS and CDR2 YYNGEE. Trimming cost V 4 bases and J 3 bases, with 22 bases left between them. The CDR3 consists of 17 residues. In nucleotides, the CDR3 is TGTGCCAGCAGCTCCGGATCCCGGGCCAATTCCGACACTGAAGCTTTCTTT. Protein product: CASSSGSRANSDTEAFF.

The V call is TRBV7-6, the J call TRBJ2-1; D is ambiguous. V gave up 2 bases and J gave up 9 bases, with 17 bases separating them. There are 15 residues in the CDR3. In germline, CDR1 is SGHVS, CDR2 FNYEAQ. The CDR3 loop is CASSLRSPSFGEQFF. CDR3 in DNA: TGTGCCAGCAGCTTAAGGTCGCCTAGTTTTGGTGAGCAGTTCTTC. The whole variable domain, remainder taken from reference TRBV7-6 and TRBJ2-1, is GAGVSQSPRYKVTKRGQDVALRCDPISGHVSLYWYRQALGQGPEFLTYFNYEAQQDKSGLPNDRFSAERPEGSISTLTIQRTEQRDSAMYRCASSLRSPSFGEQFFGPGTRLTVL.

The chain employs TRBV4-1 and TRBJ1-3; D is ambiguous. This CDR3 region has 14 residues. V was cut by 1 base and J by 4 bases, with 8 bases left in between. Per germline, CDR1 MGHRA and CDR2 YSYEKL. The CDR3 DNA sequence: TGCGCCAGCAGCCAAGGGGTCTTGGGAAACACCATATATTTT. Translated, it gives CASSQGVLGNTIYF.

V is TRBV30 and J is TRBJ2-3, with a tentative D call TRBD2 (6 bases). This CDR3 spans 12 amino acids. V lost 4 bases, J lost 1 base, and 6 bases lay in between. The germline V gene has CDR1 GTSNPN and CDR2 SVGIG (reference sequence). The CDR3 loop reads CAWTGGTDTQYF. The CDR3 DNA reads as TGTGCCTGGACGGGAGGCACAGATACGCAGTATTTT.

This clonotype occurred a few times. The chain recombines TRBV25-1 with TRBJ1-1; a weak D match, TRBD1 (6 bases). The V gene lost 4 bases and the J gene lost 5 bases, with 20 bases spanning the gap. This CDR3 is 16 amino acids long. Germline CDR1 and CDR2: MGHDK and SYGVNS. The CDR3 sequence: CASSALGGGQGTEAFF. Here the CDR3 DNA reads TGTGCCAGCAGTGCCCTTGGGGGGGGGCAAGGGACTGAAGCTTTCTTT.

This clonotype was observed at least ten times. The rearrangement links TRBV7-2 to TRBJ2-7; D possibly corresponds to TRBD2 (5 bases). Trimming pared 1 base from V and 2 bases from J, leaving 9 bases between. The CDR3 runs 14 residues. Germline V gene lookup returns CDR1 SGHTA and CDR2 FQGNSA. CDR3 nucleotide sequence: TGTGCCAGCAGCTTAGGGGGAGTGCCCTACGAGCAGTACTTC. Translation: CASSLGGVPYEQYF.

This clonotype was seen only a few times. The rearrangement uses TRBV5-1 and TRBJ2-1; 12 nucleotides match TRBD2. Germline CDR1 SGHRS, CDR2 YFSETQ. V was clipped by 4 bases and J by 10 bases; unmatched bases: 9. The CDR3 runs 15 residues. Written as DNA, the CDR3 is TGCGCCAGCAGCCCGGGACTAGCGGGCCTGGGGGAGCAGTTCTTC. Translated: CASSPGLAGLGEQFF.

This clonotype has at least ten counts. CDR3 nucleotides: TGCAGCGTCTCCAACTCCTACAATGAGCAGTTCTTC. Residues: CSVSNSYNEQFF. The chain employs TRBV29-1 and TRBJ2-1; D remains ambiguous. The CDR3 contains 12 residues. The V gene lost 6 bases and the J gene lost 0 bases, with 6 bases spanning the gap. Germline CDR1 reads SQVTM; CDR2 reads ANQGSEA.

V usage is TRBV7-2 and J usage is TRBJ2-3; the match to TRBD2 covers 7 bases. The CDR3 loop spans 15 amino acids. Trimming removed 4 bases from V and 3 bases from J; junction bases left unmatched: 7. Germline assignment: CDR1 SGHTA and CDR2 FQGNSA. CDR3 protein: CASSSPVGGTDTQYF. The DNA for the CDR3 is TGTGCCAGCAGCTCACCCGTGGGAGGGACAGATACGCAGTATTTT.

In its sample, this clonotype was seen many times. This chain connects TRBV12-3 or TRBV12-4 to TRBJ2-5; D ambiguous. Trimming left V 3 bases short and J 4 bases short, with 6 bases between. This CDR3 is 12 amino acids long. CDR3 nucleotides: TGTGCCAGCAGTTTTGAAGGAGAGACCCAGTACTTC. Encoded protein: CASSFEGETQYF.

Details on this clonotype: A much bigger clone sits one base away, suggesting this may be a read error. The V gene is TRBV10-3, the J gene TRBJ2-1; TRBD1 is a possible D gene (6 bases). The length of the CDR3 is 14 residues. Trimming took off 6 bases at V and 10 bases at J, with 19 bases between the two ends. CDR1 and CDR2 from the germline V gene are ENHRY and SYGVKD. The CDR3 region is CAIRDSLTSYEQFF. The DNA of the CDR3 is TGTGCCATCAGGGACAGTCTGACCTCCTACGAGCAGTTCTTC.

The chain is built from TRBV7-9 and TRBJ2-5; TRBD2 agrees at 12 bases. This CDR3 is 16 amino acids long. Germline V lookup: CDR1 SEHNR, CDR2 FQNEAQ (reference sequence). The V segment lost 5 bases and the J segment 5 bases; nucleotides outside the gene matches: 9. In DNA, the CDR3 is TGTGCCAGCAGCCACCGACTAGCGGGAGTATCGGAGACCCAGTACTTC. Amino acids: CASSHRLAGVSETQYF. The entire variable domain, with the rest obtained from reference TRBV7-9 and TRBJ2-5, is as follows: DTGVSQNPRHKITKRGQNVTFRCDPISEHNRLYWYRQTLGQGPEFLTYFQNEAQLEKSRLLSDRFSAERPKGSFSTLEIQRTEQGDSAMYLCASSHRLAGVSETQYFGPGTRLLVL.

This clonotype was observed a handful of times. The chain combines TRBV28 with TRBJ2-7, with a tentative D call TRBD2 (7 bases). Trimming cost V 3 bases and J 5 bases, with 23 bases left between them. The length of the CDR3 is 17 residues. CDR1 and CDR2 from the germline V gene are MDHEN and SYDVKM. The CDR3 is CASSFSVGGAQEDEQYF. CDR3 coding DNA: TGTGCCAGCAGTTTCAGTGTAGGGGGGGCGCAGGAGGACGAGCAGTACTTC. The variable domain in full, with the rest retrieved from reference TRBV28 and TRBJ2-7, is DVKVTQSSRYLVKRTGEKVFLECVQDMDHENMFWYRQDPGLGLRLIYFSYDVKMKEKGDIPEGYSVSREKKERFSLILESASTNQTSMYLCASSFSVGGAQEDEQYFGPGTRLTVT.

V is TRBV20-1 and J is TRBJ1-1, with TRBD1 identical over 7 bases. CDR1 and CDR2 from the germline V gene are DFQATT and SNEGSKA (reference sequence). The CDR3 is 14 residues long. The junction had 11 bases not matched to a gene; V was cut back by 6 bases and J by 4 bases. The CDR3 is CSATDRAGGTEAFF. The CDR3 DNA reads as TGCAGTGCAACAGACAGGGCTGGGGGCACTGAAGCTTTCTTT.

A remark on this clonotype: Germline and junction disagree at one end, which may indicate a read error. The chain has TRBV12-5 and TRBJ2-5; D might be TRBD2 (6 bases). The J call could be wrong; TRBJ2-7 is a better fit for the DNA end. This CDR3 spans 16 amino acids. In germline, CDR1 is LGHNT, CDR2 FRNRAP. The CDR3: CAGGLRAASEAYEQYF. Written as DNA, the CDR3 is TGTGCTGGTGGTCTCCGGGCGGCTAGCGAAGCCTACGAGCAGTACTTC.

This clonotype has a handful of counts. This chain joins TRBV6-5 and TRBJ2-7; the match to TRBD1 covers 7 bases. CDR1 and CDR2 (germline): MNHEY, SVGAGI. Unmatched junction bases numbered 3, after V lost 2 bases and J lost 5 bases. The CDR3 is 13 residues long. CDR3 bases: TGTGCCAGCAGTTACGATACAGGGGACGAGCAGTACTTC. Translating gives CASSYDTGDEQYF.

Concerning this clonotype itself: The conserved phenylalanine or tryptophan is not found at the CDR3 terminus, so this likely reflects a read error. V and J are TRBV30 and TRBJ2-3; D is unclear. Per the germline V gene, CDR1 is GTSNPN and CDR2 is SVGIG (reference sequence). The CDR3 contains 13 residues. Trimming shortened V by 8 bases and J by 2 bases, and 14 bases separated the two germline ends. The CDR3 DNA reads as TGTGCCGCTGACCCGTTCAACACAGATACGCAGTATTTG. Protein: CAADPFNTDTQYL.

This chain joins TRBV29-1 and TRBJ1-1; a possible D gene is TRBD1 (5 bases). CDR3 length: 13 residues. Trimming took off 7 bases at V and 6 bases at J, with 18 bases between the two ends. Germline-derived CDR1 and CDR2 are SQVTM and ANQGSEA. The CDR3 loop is CSAALLGVPEAFF. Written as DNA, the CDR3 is TGCAGCGCCGCCCTCCTGGGGGTGCCTGAAGCTTTCTTT.

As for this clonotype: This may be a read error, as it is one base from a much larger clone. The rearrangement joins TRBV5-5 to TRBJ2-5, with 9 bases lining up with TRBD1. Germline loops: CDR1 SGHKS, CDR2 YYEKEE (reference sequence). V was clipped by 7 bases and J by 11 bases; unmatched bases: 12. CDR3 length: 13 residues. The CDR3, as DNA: TGTGCCAGCGGGGGACAGGGTTGGTATGAGCAGTACTTC. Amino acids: CASGGQGWYEQYF.